This record concerns one T cell receptor beta chain sequence. The antigen remains undetermined. One end of the junction fails to match germline, which may point to a read error. RNA transcripts were the template for amplifying TCR beta CDR3 regions. Primed by the HTBI set, a first-round RT-PCR was run on the TCR CDR3. TCRdb ran MiXCR on the multiplex PCR reads and lists one entry per CDR3 protein. The profile shows a few hundred thousand distinct CDR3 sequences, around 15% of them singletons. Per germline, CDR1 SGHRS and CDR2 YFSETQ. The CDR3 extends over 14 amino acids. The sample belongs to a study of T cells in Graves' hyperthyroidism and ophthalmopathy. Study-level results: Blood samples included most of the expanded thyroid clonotypes exceeding 0.001.

The cohort's ophthalmopathy patients, a group with duration under 3 months, had a Clinical Activity Score of at least 3 and a NOSPECS grade of at least 4. The sequence was obtained from a woman aged 40 to 50 with Graves' ophthalmopathy. The specimen sequenced was blood. The chain combines TRBV5-1 with TRBJ2-3, with unresolved D. CDR3 nucleotide sequence: TGCGCCGGCAGCTTGAATGCGCCCACAGATACGCAGTATTTT. Amino acid sequence: CAGSLNAPTDTQYF. Complete variable domain (other parts from reference TRBV5-1 and TRBJ2-3): KAGVTQTPRYLIKTRGQQVTLSCSPISGHRSVSWYQQTPGQGLQFLFEYFSETQRNKGNFPGRFSGRQFSNSRSEMNVSTLELGDSALYLCAGSLNAPTDTQYFGPGTRLTVL.